The 27 T cell receptor beta chains below were found in one sample sequenced in a study of CD8 T cells in Susac syndrome. The authors reverse transcribed roughly 0.5 to 1 ug RNA with random hexamers. TCRdb reprocessed the immunoSEQ multiplex PCR reads with MiXCR, giving one entry per CDR3 protein. The sample includes 170,000 or so distinct CDR3 sequences, 90% to 95% of them seen just once. The source material was CD4+ T cells from PBMCs. These receptors all come from a human donor with Susac syndrome.

The chain is built from TRBV12-3 or TRBV12-4 and TRBJ1-2, with D unclear. Between the trimmed V and J ends, which lost 1 base and 3 bases, there was a span of 9 bases. The CDR3 has 14 amino acids. The CDR3 DNA sequence: TGTGCCAGCAGTTTAGTACAGACCGACTATGGCTACACCTTC. It encodes CASSLVQTDYGYTF.

The chain has TRBV28 and TRBJ1-1, with TRBD1 matching 7 bases. Trimming removed 5 bases from V and 7 bases from J; junction bases left unmatched: 10. Germline V gene lookup returns CDR1 MDHEN and CDR2 SYDVKM. CDR3 size: 14 residues. DNA of the CDR3: TGTGCCAGCAGTCCACTAGACAGGGAATATGAAGCTTTCTTT. This codes for CASSPLDREYEAFF.

The chain joins TRBV2 to TRBJ2-2; no definite D call. Germline CDR1 reads SNHLY; CDR2 reads FYNNEI. With 6 bases removed from V and 5 bases from J, the gap between germline ends came to 4 bases. This CDR3 spans 11 amino acids. The CDR3 loop reads CASRETGELFF. For the CDR3, the DNA is TGTGCCAGCAGGGAGACCGGGGAGCTGTTTTTT.

This chain connects TRBV24-1 to TRBJ2-2; the match to TRBD2 covers 13 bases. J was trimmed by 5 bases and V by 6 bases; bases with no gene match: 5. This CDR3 has 16 amino acids. Germline CDR1 reads KGHDR; CDR2 reads SFDVKD. As DNA, the CDR3 is TGTGCCACCAGTCACCCACTAGCGGGAGGGACCGGGGAGCTGTTTTTT. It specifies CATSHPLAGGTGELFF.

This chain joins TRBV4-3 and TRBJ1-5, with 7 bases that match TRBD1. The CDR3 has 15 residues. From germline, CDR1 is LGHNA and CDR2 YSLEER. V was pared by 0 bases and J by 5 bases, with 4 bases of the junction left unmatched. The CDR3 loop is CASSQDRQGYQPQHF. The CDR3 nucleotides are TGCGCCAGCAGCCAAGATCGACAGGGCTATCAGCCCCAGCATTTT.

The chain couples TRBV3-1 to TRBJ1-1; D is perhaps TRBD1 (5 bases). Looked up from germline, CDR1 is LGHDT and CDR2 is YNNKEL (reference sequence). The ends were cut back, 0 bases at V and 8 bases at J, with 13 bases in the middle. This CDR3 has 14 residues. Here the CDR3 DNA reads TGTGCCAGCAGCCAAGAACAACCGAGGGGAGAAGCTTTCTTT. It encodes CASSQEQPRGEAFF.

The chain couples TRBV19 to TRBJ2-7; perhaps D is TRBD1 or TRBD2 (5 bases each). Per the germline V gene, CDR1 is LNHDA and CDR2 is SQIVND (reference sequence). The CDR3 sequence is 14 residues long. V was trimmed by 6 bases and J by 0 bases, leaving 12 bases between them. CDR3 DNA: TGTGCCAGTAGGGGACGAGGAGACTCCTACGAGCAGTACTTC. This codes for CASRGRGDSYEQYF.

The J gene is TRBJ2-1, the V gene TRBV12-3 or TRBV12-4; 7 bases fit TRBD2. The ends lost 3 bases at V and 2 bases at J; junction bases unmatched: 4. The CDR3 has 15 amino acids. This CDR3 reads CASSLRLAAYNEQFF. In nucleotides, the CDR3 is TGTGCCAGCAGTTTGAGGCTAGCGGCCTACAATGAGCAGTTCTTC.

The count of this clonotype is one. The J gene is TRBJ2-3, the V gene TRBV6-1; 7 positions match TRBD2. Trimming took 6 bases from V and 4 from J; bases not matched to a gene: 13. Germline assignment: CDR1 MNHNS and CDR2 SASEGT. The CDR3 length is 16 residues. CDR3 protein: CASSRGGGVGADTQYF. DNA of the CDR3: TGTGCCAGCAGCCGCGGCGGGGGAGTCGGCGCAGATACGCAGTATTTT.

The chain combines TRBV15 with TRBJ1-1; 7 bases line up with TRBD1. The V and J ends lost 0 bases and 5 bases, in that order; junction bases with no gene match: 9. Germline V lookup: CDR1 LNHNV, CDR2 YYDKDF (reference sequence). The length of the CDR3 is 16 residues. This chain's CDR3 is CATSRDPRGLETEAFF. In DNA form, the CDR3 reads TGTGCCACCAGCAGAGATCCGAGGGGGCTGGAGACTGAAGCTTTCTTT.

V and J are TRBV20-1 and TRBJ2-3, with TRBD2 matching 13 bases. The V gene's germline CDR1 is DFQATT and CDR2 SNEGSKA (reference sequence). V lost 8 bases and J lost 0; bases outside the gene matches: 2. The CDR3 contains 14 residues. In DNA form, the CDR3 reads TGCAGTCCGGGACTAGCGGGGAGCACAGATACGCAGTATTTT. Translating gives CSPGLAGSTDTQYF.

This clonotype turned up a few times. The chain links TRBV20-1 to TRBJ2-5; perhaps D is TRBD1 or TRBD2 (5 bases each). CDR1 and CDR2 from the germline V gene are DFQATT and SNEGSKA (reference sequence). V was cut by 3 bases and J by 4 bases, with 12 bases left in between. The CDR3 extends over 13 amino acids. The CDR3 region is CSASLAGAETQYF. Written as DNA, the CDR3 is TGCAGTGCTAGTTTGGCCGGGGCAGAGACCCAGTACTTC.

This clonotype came up once. This chain joins TRBV2 and TRBJ1-1; D is possibly TRBD1 (5 bases). CDR1 is SNHLY, CDR2 FYNNEI, per germline. The CDR3 loop spans 13 amino acids. Trimming took off 8 bases at V and 4 bases at J, with 14 bases between the two ends. The CDR3 DNA follows: TGTGCCAGCCTAGGGGTAAAGAGCACTGAAGCTTTCTTT. Its translation: CASLGVKSTEAFF.

The chain recombines TRBV3-1 with TRBJ1-5; D call uncertain. The V end lost 3 bases, the J end lost 4 bases, and 7 bases lay between the germline ends. CDR1 and CDR2 (germline): LGHDT, YNNKEL (reference sequence). CDR3 length: 13 amino acids. The CDR3 coding sequence is TGTGCCAGCAGCCAGGGGATGAATCAGCCCCAGCATTTT. It yields the protein CASSQGMNQPQHF.

V and J are TRBV14 and TRBJ2-1; D remains ambiguous. CDR1 and CDR2 (germline): SGHDN, FVKESK. CDR3 length: 12 residues. Trimming left V 1 base short and J 12 bases short, with 10 bases between. CDR3 nucleotide sequence: TGTGCCAGCAGCCAAGCAAGTATTGGGCAGTTCTTC. Encoded protein: CASSQASIGQFF.

V and J are TRBV30 and TRBJ1-6; 9 positions agree with TRBD1. Germline trimming cut 5 bases from V and 3 bases from J; bases unmatched to any gene: 11. The CDR3 totals 17 residues. Germline V gene lookup returns CDR1 GTSNPN and CDR2 SVGIG (reference sequence). CDR3 sequence (DNA): TGTGCCTGGTCCGGGACAGGGCGTCTTATCTATAATTCACCCCTCCACTTT. Protein sequence: CAWSGTGRLIYNSPLHF.

The chain recombines TRBV7-2 with TRBJ2-2, with D unresolved. The CDR3 runs to 15 residues. Between the trimmed V and J ends, which lost 1 base and 3 bases, there was a span of 9 bases. CDR1 is SGHTA, CDR2 FQGNSA, per germline. CDR3 sequence reads: CASSLVTPDTGELFF. CDR3 nucleotides: TGTGCCAGCAGCTTAGTGACTCCCGACACCGGGGAGCTGTTTTTT.

The chain couples TRBV7-6 to TRBJ2-3; 7 nucleotides line up with TRBD2. Germline V lookup: CDR1 SGHVS, CDR2 FNYEAQ. V shed 5 bases and J 6 bases; nucleotides not matched to a gene: 8. This CDR3 spans 14 amino acids. The CDR3 reads CASSPRLAKDTQYF. The CDR3 region has the DNA TGTGCCAGCAGCCCGCGACTAGCAAAGGATACGCAGTATTTT.

The gene calls are TRBV7-2 and TRBJ1-5; unclear D gene. CDR1 is SGHTA, CDR2 FQGNSA, per germline. The V and J ends lost 1 base and 4 bases respectively, with 8 bases between them. The CDR3 has 14 amino acids. CDR3 coding DNA: TGTGCCAGCAGCTTAGGCCTTCTTAATCAGCCCCAGCATTTT. The encoded protein is CASSLGLLNQPQHF.

The chain links TRBV2 to TRBJ2-3; 7 nucleotides match TRBD2. The CDR3 totals 15 residues. V trimming: 7 bases; J trimming: 4 bases; junction bases outside the gene matches: 11. Germline V gene sequence: CDR1 SNHLY, CDR2 FYNNEI. CDR3 in amino acids: CASNMLAGGADTQYF. In DNA, the CDR3 is TGTGCCAGCAATATGTTAGCGGGTGGAGCAGATACGCAGTATTTT.

The chain uses TRBV20-1 and TRBJ1-1; possibly TRBD1 for D (6 bases). CDR1 and CDR2 from the germline V gene are DFQATT and SNEGSKA (reference sequence). The length of the CDR3 is 14 residues. Deletions cut 1 base from V and 7 bases from J, with 16 bases between. Written as DNA, the CDR3 is TGCAGTGCTAGAGTTCAGGGGAATGGTTATGAAGCTTTCTTT. Translating gives CSARVQGNGYEAFF.

This chain joins TRBV4-1 and TRBJ2-1; D is unresolved. This CDR3 is 17 amino acids long. Trimming removed 6 bases at V and 3 bases at J, with 21 bases between. CDR1 and CDR2 from the germline V gene are MGHRA and YSYEKL. The CDR3 DNA is TGCGCCAGCAGTCGCGTGACAAGCATCATCGACTACAATGAGCAGTTCTTC. As protein: CASSRVTSIIDYNEQFF.

The J gene is TRBJ1-2, the V gene TRBV5-1, with a weak D call TRBD1 (6 bases). Trimming left V 0 bases short and J 8 bases short, with 11 bases between. Germline CDR1 is SGHRS and CDR2 is YFSETQ. The CDR3 totals 13 residues. The CDR3 loop reads CASSLDPGQGYTF. The CDR3 region has the DNA TGCGCCAGCAGCTTGGATCCGGGACAAGGCTACACCTTC.

V and J are TRBV7-2 and TRBJ1-2; tentative D call: TRBD1 (5 bases). CDR3 size: 15 residues. In germline, CDR1 is SGHTA, CDR2 FQGNSA. Trimming left V 4 bases short and J 4 bases short, with 16 bases between. As DNA, the CDR3 is TGTGCCAGCAGCTCGACCCCCTGGACACCCTATGGCTACACCTTC. This translates into CASSSTPWTPYGYTF.

This clonotype was observed a handful of times. The rearrangement joins TRBV20-1 to TRBJ2-1, with 14 bases lining up with TRBD2. The ends lost 2 bases at V and 7 bases at J; junction bases unmatched: 4. Germline V lookup: CDR1 DFQATT, CDR2 SNEGSKA (reference sequence). The CDR3 runs 15 residues. The CDR3 sequence is CSARTGTSGSNEQFF. The CDR3 DNA reads as TGCAGTGCTAGAACAGGGACTAGCGGGAGTAATGAGCAGTTCTTC.

V gene TRBV18 combines with J gene TRBJ2-7; TRBD1 matches at 7 bases. V lost 6 bases, J lost 6 bases, and 14 bases stayed unmatched. CDR1 is KGHSH, CDR2 LQKENI, per germline. This CDR3 region has 15 residues. As DNA, the CDR3 is TGTGCCAGCTCCTTATTTACAGGGGAATCGGGCGAGCAGTACTTC. Its protein product is CASSLFTGESGEQYF.

The chain links TRBV6-1 to TRBJ1-1; D gene uncertain. Germline CDR1 is MNHNS and CDR2 is SASEGT. This CDR3 contains 11 residues. V shed 6 bases and J shed 5 bases, with 7 bases lying between them. This CDR3 reads CASRPSTEAFF. In DNA, the CDR3 is TGTGCCAGCAGGCCATCGACTGAAGCTTTCTTT.